The 23 T cell receptor beta chains presented below share a single source sample, sequenced in a study of cytomegalovirus exposure and HLA in healthy donors. PCR involved 60 Vbeta and 13 Jbeta primers. This table comes from immunoSEQ multiplex PCR, and its TCRdb copy is limited to in-frame clones, with some not included. Among 160,000 or so clones listed, 80% were seen once. Source material: PBMCs. The receptors come from a woman in her fifties or sixties in good health and CMV-seronegative.

This clone showed up just a few times. The chain uses TRBV6-5 and TRBJ2-1, with TRBD2 matching 7 bases. V gave up 10 bases and J gave up 0 bases; unmatched junction bases: 6. The germline gives CDR1 MNHEY, CDR2 SVGAGI. This CDR3 comprises 14 residues. CDR3 DNA: TGTGCCATCCGATCGGGGGGCTCCTACAATGAGCAGTTCTTC. It is translated as CAIRSGGSYNEQFF.

The CDR3 sequence is CSVLGGAGANVLTF. CDR3 in DNA: TGCAGCGTTCTGGGAGGGGCTGGGGCCAACGTCCTGACTTTC. The chain carries TRBV29-1 and TRBJ2-6; TRBD2 aligns across 7 bases. Germline assignment: CDR1 SQVTM and CDR2 ANQGSEA. The CDR3 totals 14 residues. Germline trimming cut 5 bases from V and 2 bases from J; bases unmatched to any gene: 3.

The rearrangement joins TRBV27 to TRBJ2-3; D not resolved. V lost 3 bases and J 8 bases, leaving 12 bases between the germline ends. The CDR3 covers 13 residues. The germline CDR1 and CDR2 sequences are MNHEY and SMNVEV (reference sequence). The CDR3: CASSFLRVGTQYF. The CDR3 region has the DNA TGTGCCAGCAGTTTCCTCCGGGTGGGTACGCAGTATTTT.

V gene TRBV7-2 combines with J gene TRBJ2-7; 8 bases fit TRBD2. V shed 3 bases and J 7 bases; nucleotides not matched to a gene: 8. Per germline, CDR1 SGHTA and CDR2 FQGNSA. The CDR3 sequence is 14 residues long. This chain's CDR3 is CASSLDSRGREQYF. CDR3 coding DNA: TGTGCCAGCAGCTTGGACAGTCGCGGGAGGGAGCAGTACTTC.

Only one count was recorded for this clone. CDR3 protein: CASSQDEMGGGGNQPQHF. In DNA, the CDR3 is TGCGCCAGCAGCCAAGATGAAATGGGCGGGGGAGGTAATCAGCCCCAGCATTTT. The V call is TRBV4-3, the J call TRBJ1-5; D is perhaps TRBD1 (5 bases). Looked up from germline, CDR1 is LGHNA and CDR2 is YSLEER. V gave up 0 bases and J gave up 4 bases, with 19 bases separating them. The length of the CDR3 is 18 residues.

The chain couples TRBV7-3 to TRBJ2-2, with 7 bases identical to TRBD1. V was clipped by 1 base and J by 3 bases; unmatched bases: 5. The CDR3 length is 16 residues. Germline lookup yields CDR1 SGHTA and CDR2 FQGTGA. The chain's CDR3 is CASSLRGGGHTGELFF. The CDR3 DNA reads as TGTGCCAGCAGCTTAAGAGGGGGCGGGCACACCGGGGAGCTGTTTTTT.

The rearrangement links TRBV11-1 to TRBJ2-1; TRBD1 matches 8 bases. CDR1 is SGHAT and CDR2 is FQDESV in the germline V gene (reference sequence). V gave up 1 base and J gave up 9 bases; unmatched junction bases: 8. The CDR3 sequence is 15 residues long. CDR3 amino acids: CASSLGGTGSAEQFF. CDR3 bases: TGTGCCAGCAGCTTAGGAGGGACAGGTTCGGCTGAGCAGTTCTTC.

The genes are TRBV28 and TRBJ2-1; the D gene is possibly TRBD2 (6 bases). V was pared by 2 bases and J by 13 bases, with 12 bases between. The germline CDR1 and CDR2 sequences are MDHEN and SYDVKM. There are 12 residues in the CDR3. The CDR3 region is CASSLLRDGQFF. CDR3 in DNA: TGTGCCAGCAGTTTACTGCGGGACGGTCAGTTCTTC.

CDR3 region: CASRQFEKLFF. The CDR3, as DNA: TGTGCCAGTAGACAGTTTGAAAAACTGTTTTTT. This chain links TRBV19 with TRBJ1-4; D call uncertain. V was clipped by 6 bases and J by 7 bases, with 6 bases between them. The CDR3 sequence is 11 residues long. CDR1 is LNHDA and CDR2 is SQIVND in the germline V gene (reference sequence).

The chain is built from TRBV7-8 and TRBJ1-1; a weak D match, TRBD1 (5 bases). V was trimmed by 2 bases and J by 3 bases, leaving 16 bases between them. Germline V CDR1 and CDR2: SGHVS, FQNEAQ. The CDR3 length is 16 residues. Written as DNA, the CDR3 is TGTGCCAGCAGCTTAAATAGCGGGACGGCTTACACTGAAGCTTTCTTT. Translation: CASSLNSGTAYTEAFF.

The chain joins TRBV4-3 to TRBJ2-2; TRBD2 agrees at 7 bases. The V gene's germline CDR1 is LGHNA and CDR2 YSLEER. The CDR3 runs 17 residues. Trimming removed 1 base from V and 0 bases from J; junction bases left unmatched: 5. The CDR3 nucleotides read TGCGCCAGCAGCCAAGCCCTAGCGGCAGCGAACACCGGGGAGCTGTTTTTT. Its protein is CASSQALAAANTGELFF.

The V call is TRBV7-2, the J call TRBJ2-3; no firm D call. Trimming removed 1 base at V and 6 bases at J, with 11 bases between. Germline V gene data show CDR1 as SGHTA and CDR2 as FQGNSA. The CDR3 is 14 residues long. The CDR3 coding sequence is TGTGCCAGCAGCTTAGGGCAGTTTCCGGATACGCAGTATTTT. Protein: CASSLGQFPDTQYF. The full variable domain, rest sourced from reference TRBV7-2 and TRBJ2-3, is GAGVSQSPSNKVTEKGKDVELRCDPISGHTALYWYRQSLGQGLEFLIYFQGNSAPDKSGLPSDRFSAERTGGSVSTLTIQRTQQEDSAVYLCASSLGQFPDTQYFGPGTRLTVL.

The chain has TRBV4-3 and TRBJ1-2; TRBD1 aligns across 8 bases. The V and J ends lost 1 base and 2 bases, in that order; junction bases with no gene match: 3. CDR3 length equals 15 residues. Germline CDR1 reads LGHNA; CDR2 reads YSLEER. The CDR3 nucleotides read TGCGCCAGCAGCCAAGGGCAGGGGGCAAACTATGGCTACACCTTC. Amino acid sequence: CASSQGQGANYGYTF.

The chain uses TRBV18 and TRBJ1-4; maybe TRBD1 (6 bases). V lost 0 bases, J lost 0 bases, and 11 bases lay in between. The germline V gene has CDR1 KGHSH and CDR2 LQKENI. CDR3 length: 17 residues. This CDR3 is CASSPPQGISTNEKLFF. CDR3 DNA sequence: TGTGCCAGCTCACCACCGCAGGGGATTTCAACTAATGAAAAACTGTTTTTT. Supplemented by reference TRBV18 and TRBJ1-4, the full variable domain reads NAGVMQNPRHLVRRRGQEARLRCSPMKGHSHVYWYRQLPEEGLKFMVYLQKENIIDESGMPKERFSAEFPKEGPSILRIQQVVRGDSAAYFCASSPPQGISTNEKLFFGSGTQLSVL.

This clone has more than one count but fewer than ten. The genes are TRBV5-4 and TRBJ2-5, with D maybe TRBD1 (5 bases). V shed 4 bases and J shed 3 bases, with 13 bases lying between them. This CDR3 is 14 amino acids long. Germline V lookup: CDR1 SGHNT, CDR2 YYREEE (reference sequence). CDR3 sequence reads: CASSDQGREETQYF. CDR3 DNA: TGTGCCAGCAGCGATCAGGGTAGGGAAGAGACCCAGTACTTC.

The rearrangement joins TRBV7-3 to TRBJ2-4, with TRBD2 matching 9 bases. The CDR3 sequence is 16 residues long. Germline CDR1 SGHTA, CDR2 FQGTGA. V was clipped by 2 bases and J by 7 bases; unmatched bases: 9. DNA of the CDR3: TGTGCCAGCAGCTTATGGATAGCGGGAGAAGGGAACATTCAGTACTTC. It translates to CASSLWIAGEGNIQYF.

This clone is a singleton in its sample. The rearrangement joins TRBV7-2 to TRBJ1-1, with D unclear. In germline, CDR1 is SGHTA, CDR2 FQGNSA. This CDR3 is 15 amino acids long. Trimming removed 1 base at V and 4 bases at J, with 13 bases between. The CDR3 region has the DNA TGTGCCAGCAGCTTAGAGACCCGGGGAGGCACTGAAGCTTTCTTT. It is translated as CASSLETRGGTEAFF.

The chain uses TRBV2 and TRBJ2-3; tentative D call: TRBD2 (6 bases). The germline V gene has CDR1 SNHLY and CDR2 FYNNEI. The CDR3 sequence is 14 residues long. V was pared by 8 bases and J by 1 base, with 13 bases between. The CDR3 loop reads CASATASGTDTQYF. In DNA, the CDR3 is TGTGCCAGCGCTACGGCTAGCGGCACAGATACGCAGTATTTT.

The rearrangement joins TRBV28 to TRBJ1-3, with D unresolved. The germline V gene has CDR1 MDHEN and CDR2 SYDVKM. The CDR3 runs 12 residues. V lost 5 bases, J lost 4 bases, and 6 bases lay in between. The CDR3 region has the DNA TGTGCCAGCAGTACGGTCGGAAACACCATATATTTT. It encodes CASSTVGNTIYF.

CDR3 nucleotides: TGTGCCAGCAGCGACTATCCGGGAGATACGCAGTATTTT. Amino acids: CASSDYPGDTQYF. V gene TRBV9 combines with J gene TRBJ2-3; D gene ambiguous. With 3 bases removed from V and 5 bases from J, the gap between germline ends came to 10 bases. Germline V gene lookup returns CDR1 SGDLS and CDR2 YYNGEE. There are 13 residues in the CDR3.

The genes are TRBV5-1 and TRBJ1-2; the D gene is possibly TRBD1 (5 bases). Trimming pared 2 bases from V and 5 bases from J, leaving 10 bases between. The CDR3 loop spans 13 amino acids. The germline V gene has CDR1 SGHRS and CDR2 YFSETQ. CDR3 nucleotides: TGCGCCAGCAGCTTAGGGGACTCTTATGGCTACACCTTC. This sequence encodes CASSLGDSYGYTF.

This sequence joins TRBV9 and TRBJ2-1; D is possibly TRBD2 (7 bases). Germline CDR1 and CDR2: SGDLS and YYNGEE. CDR3 length: 17 residues. Trimming cost V 0 bases and J 4 bases, with 17 bases left between them. In DNA form, the CDR3 reads TGTGCCAGCAGCGTAGGCCCCGGGGGGCGGAAATACAATGAGCAGTTCTTC. Translated: CASSVGPGGRKYNEQFF.

The chain is built from TRBV7-9 and TRBJ2-7, with a possible D match to TRBD2 (7 bases). Germline V gene sequence: CDR1 SEHNR, CDR2 FQNEAQ (reference sequence). Trimming removed 5 bases at V and 0 bases at J, with 20 bases between. The CDR3 runs 17 residues. This CDR3 reads CASSPTPGGRSSYEQYF. DNA for the CDR3: TGTGCCAGCAGCCCTACCCCGGGGGGCAGGAGCTCCTACGAGCAGTACTTC.